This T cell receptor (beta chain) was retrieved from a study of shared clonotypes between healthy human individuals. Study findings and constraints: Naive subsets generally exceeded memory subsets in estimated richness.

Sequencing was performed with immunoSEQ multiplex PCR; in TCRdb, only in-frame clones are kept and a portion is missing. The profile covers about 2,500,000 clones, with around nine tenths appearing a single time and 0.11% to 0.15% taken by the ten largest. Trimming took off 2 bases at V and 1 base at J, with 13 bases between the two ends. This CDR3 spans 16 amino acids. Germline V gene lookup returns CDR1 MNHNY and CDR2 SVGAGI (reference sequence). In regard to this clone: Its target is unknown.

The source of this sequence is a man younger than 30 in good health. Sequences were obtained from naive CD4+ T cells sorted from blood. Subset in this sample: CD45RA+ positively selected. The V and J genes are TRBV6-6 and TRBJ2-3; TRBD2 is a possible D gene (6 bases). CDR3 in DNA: TGTGCCAGCAGTTACCGGGCAGCGGGTCGCACAGATACGCAGTATTTT. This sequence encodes CASSYRAAGRTDTQYF.